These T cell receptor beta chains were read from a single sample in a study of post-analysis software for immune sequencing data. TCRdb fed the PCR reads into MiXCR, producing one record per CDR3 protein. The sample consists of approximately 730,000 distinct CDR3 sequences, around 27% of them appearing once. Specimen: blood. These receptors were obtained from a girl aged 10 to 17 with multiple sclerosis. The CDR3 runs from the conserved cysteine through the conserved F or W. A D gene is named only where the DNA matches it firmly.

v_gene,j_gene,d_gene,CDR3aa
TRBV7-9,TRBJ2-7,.,CASSLGGFVEQYF
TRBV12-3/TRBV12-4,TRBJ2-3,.,CASNEGPPDTQYF
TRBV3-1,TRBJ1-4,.,CASSQLQGSNEKLFF
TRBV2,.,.,CASSGRTQYF
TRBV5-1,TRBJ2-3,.,CASSGRQRTDTQYF
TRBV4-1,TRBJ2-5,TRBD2,CASSPHSGGAQETQYF
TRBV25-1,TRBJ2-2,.,CASRGPGLRNTGELFF
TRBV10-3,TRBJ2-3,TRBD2,CAISGGARTSSSTDTQYF
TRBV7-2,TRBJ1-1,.,CASSPPPEGNTEAFF
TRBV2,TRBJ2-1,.,CASTPAYEQFF
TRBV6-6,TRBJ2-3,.,CASSPRGGTDTQYF
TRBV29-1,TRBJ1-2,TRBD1,CSTEDRGEDNYGYTF
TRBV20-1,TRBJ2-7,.,CSARQDPYEQYF
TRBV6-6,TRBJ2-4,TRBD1,CASRFTQGVMEYGIQYF
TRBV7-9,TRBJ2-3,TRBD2,CASSLGLALTTDTQYF
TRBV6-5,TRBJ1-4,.,CASTSSGAGSEKLFF
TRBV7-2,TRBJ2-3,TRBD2,CASSPRLAGIKGDTQYF
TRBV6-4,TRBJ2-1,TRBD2,CASQRASGMGEQFF
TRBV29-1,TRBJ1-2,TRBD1,CSSMTGMDYGYTF
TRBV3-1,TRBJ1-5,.,CASSQARGAQPQHF
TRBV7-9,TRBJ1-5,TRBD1,CASTPFGRTGPQPQHF
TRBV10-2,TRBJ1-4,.,CASSVTIGTSTNEKLFF
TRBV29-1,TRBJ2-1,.,CSVMDNEQFF
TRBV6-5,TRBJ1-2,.,CASRVPGSRAGYGYTF
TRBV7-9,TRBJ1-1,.,CASSFYTEAFF
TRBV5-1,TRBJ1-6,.,CASSLNRVGKNSPLHF
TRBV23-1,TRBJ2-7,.,CASSRCAFYYEQYF
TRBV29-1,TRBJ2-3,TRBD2,CSVGGLDTQYF
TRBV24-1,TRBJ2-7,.,CATSDWSGGKYEQYF
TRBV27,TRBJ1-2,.,CASSPDERTVINYGYTF
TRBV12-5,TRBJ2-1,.,CASGFRNEQFF
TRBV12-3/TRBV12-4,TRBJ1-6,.,CASSFQSGQSPLHF
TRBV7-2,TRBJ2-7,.,CASSSQGGTTYEQYF
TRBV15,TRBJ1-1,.,CATSSDLVVPEAFF
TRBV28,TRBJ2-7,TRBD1,CASRQTGGVHEQYF
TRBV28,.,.,CASSPGGGQAHEQYF
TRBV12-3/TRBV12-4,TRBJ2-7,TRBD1,CASSEGGRTYEQYF
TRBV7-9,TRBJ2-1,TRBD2,CASSYGTSDYNEQFF
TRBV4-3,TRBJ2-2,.,CASSQDSYTGELFF
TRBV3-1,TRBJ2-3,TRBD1,CASSQGQNVGNTQYF
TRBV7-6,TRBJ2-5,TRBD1,CASSGQVLYQETQYF
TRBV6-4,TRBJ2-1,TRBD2,CASRRTSGPYNEQFF
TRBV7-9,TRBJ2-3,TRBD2,CASSPPVSGGGDTQYF
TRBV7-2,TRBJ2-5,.,CASSRGPSWGEQYF
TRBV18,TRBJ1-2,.,CASSPSGDGYTF
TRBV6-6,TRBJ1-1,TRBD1,CASSYRQGAGNTEAFF
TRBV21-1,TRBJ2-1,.,CASSKADYQREIYEQFF
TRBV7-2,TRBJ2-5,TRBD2,CASSLAGGALETQYF
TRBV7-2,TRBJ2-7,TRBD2,CASSRFMAGGPYEQYF
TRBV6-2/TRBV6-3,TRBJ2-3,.,CASTGAGLSTDTQYF
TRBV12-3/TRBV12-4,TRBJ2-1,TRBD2,CASSLAGGTNEQFF
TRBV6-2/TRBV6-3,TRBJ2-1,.,CASSSGGTTRYEQFF
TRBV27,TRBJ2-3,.,CASSLGRTHTDTQYF
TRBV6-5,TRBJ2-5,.,CASSQDLVETQYF
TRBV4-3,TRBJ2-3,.,CASSQGGRGAQYF
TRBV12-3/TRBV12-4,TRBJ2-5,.,CASSKRPEETQYF
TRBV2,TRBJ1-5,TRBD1,CASELGQGKPQHF
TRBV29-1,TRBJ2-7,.,CSVYVYGQYF